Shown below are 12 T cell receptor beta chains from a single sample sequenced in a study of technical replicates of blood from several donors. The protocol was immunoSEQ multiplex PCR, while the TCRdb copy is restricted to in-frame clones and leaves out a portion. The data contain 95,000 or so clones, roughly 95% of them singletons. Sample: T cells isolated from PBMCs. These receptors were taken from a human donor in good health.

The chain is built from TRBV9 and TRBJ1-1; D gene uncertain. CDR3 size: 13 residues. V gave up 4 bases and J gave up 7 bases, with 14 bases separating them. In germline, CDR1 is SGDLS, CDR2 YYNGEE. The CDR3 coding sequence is TGTGCCAGCAGCCCCTACGGGGTGGGTGAAGCTTTCTTT. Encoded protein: CASSPYGVGEAFF.

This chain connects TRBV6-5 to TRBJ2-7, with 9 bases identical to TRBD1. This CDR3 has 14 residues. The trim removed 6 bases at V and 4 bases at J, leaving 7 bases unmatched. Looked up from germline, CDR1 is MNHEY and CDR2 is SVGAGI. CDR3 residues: CASSSGTGSYEQYF. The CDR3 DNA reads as TGTGCCAGCAGCTCCGGGACAGGGTCTTACGAGCAGTACTTC.

The CDR3 DNA sequence: TGTGCCAGCAGACGGGACAGGGGGAGCACTGAAGCTTTCTTT. The encoded protein is CASRRDRGSTEAFF. This chain connects TRBV5-6 to TRBJ1-1, with TRBD1 identical over 11 bases. J was trimmed by 4 bases and V by 5 bases; bases with no gene match: 4. This CDR3 comprises 14 residues. From germline, CDR1 is SGHDT and CDR2 YYEEEE.

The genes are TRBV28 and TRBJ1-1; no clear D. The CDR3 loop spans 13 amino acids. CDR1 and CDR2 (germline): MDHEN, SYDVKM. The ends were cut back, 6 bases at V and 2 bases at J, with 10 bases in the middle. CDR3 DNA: TGTGCCAGCAGGAGAGGGCCCAACACTGAAGCTTTCTTT. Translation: CASRRGPNTEAFF.

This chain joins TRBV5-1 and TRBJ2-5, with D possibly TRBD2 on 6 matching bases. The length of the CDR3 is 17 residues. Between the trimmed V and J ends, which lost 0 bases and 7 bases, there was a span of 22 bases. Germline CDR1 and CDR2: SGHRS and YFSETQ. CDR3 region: CASSLASGLLIPGTQYF. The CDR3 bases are TGCGCCAGCAGCTTGGCGTCGGGACTCCTGATCCCCGGGACCCAGTACTTC.

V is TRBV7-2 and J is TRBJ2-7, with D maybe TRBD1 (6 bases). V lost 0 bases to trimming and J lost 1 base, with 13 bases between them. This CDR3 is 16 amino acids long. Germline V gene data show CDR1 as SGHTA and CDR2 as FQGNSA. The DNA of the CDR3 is TGTGCCAGCAGCTTAGCTGGCCGGCAGGGGTCCTACGAGCAGTACTTC. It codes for CASSLAGRQGSYEQYF.

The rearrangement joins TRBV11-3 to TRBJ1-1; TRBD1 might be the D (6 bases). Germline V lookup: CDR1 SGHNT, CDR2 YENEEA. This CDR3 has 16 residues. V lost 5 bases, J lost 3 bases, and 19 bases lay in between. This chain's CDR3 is CASSLRQGPGDTEAFF. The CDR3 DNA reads TGTGCCAGCAGCCTCCGGCAGGGCCCAGGGGACACTGAAGCTTTCTTT.

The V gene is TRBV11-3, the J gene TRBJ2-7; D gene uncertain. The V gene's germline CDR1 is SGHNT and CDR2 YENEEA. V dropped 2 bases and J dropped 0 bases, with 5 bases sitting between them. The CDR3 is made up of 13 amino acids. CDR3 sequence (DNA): TGTGCCAGCAGCTTACGAGGCTCCTACGAGCAGTACTTC. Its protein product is CASSLRGSYEQYF.

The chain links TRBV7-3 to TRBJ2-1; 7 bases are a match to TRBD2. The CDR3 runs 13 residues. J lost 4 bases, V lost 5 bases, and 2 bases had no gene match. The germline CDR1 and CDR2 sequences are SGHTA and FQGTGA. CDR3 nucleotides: TGTGCCAGCAGCCTAGCGGAATACAATGAGCAGTTCTTC. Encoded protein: CASSLAEYNEQFF.

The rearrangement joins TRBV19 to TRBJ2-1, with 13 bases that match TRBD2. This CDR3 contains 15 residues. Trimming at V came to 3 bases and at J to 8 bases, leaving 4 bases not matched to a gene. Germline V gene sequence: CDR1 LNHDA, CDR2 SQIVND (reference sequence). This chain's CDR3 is CASSMTSGRTDEQFF. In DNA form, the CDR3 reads TGTGCCAGTAGTATGACTAGCGGGAGGACGGATGAGCAGTTCTTC.

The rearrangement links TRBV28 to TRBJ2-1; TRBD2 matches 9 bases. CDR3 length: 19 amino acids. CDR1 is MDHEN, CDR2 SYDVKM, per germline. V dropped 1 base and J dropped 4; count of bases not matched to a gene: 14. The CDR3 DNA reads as TGTGCCAGCAGTTTATCCGAAGGCGGGAGGGGGGACAAATACAATGAGCAGTTCTTC. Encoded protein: CASSLSEGGRGDKYNEQFF.

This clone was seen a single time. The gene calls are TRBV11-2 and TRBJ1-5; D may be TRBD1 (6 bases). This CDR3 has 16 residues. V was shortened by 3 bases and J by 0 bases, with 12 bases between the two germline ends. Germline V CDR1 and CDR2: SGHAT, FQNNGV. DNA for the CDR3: TGTGCCAGCAGCTTCGGGACAAGCCTTAGCAATCAGCCCCAGCATTTT. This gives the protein CASSFGTSLSNQPQHF.